These 17 T cell receptor beta chains were sequenced from one sample in a study of blood T cells in healthy people across ages. The authors ran a second PCR of roughly 6 to 12 cycles using a sample-barcoded 5' primer and a J-beta primer mix. TCRdb ran MiXCR on the 5' RACE reads and lists one entry per CDR3 protein. The sample lists around 1.5 million distinct CDR3 sequences, 59% occurring once. The sequencing sample was made of blood. The receptors were sampled from a young man in good health.

A single count supports this clonotype. The rearrangement links TRBV12-3 or TRBV12-4 to TRBJ2-5, with TRBD1 matching 9 bases. This CDR3 spans 15 amino acids. The junction had 14 bases not matched to a gene; V was cut back by 4 bases and J by 11 bases. The CDR3 loop is CASSSTGGGDNEQYF. The CDR3 DNA reads as TGTGCCAGCAGTTCGACAGGGGGAGGAGACAATGAGCAGTACTTC.

The genes are TRBV19 and TRBJ2-7, with 8 bases matching TRBD1. The V and J ends lost 7 bases and 2 bases, in that order; junction bases with no gene match: 7. Germline values: CDR1 LNHDA, CDR2 SQIVND (reference sequence). The CDR3 extends over 14 amino acids. In DNA, the CDR3 is TGTGCCAGTACCCCCCGGGGACAGGCCTACGAGCAGTACTTC. Translated, it gives CASTPRGQAYEQYF.

The rearrangement joins TRBV3-1 to TRBJ2-1; the match to TRBD1 covers 9 bases. The J call may be in error: the DNA end matches TRBJ2-7 better. This CDR3 spans 15 amino acids. Germline V gene lookup returns CDR1 LGHDT and CDR2 YNNKEL (reference sequence). CDR3 in amino acids: CASSQQDRGFYEQYF. CDR3 bases: TGTGCCAGCAGCCAACAGGACAGGGGCTTCTACGAGCAGTACTTC.

The CDR3 DNA sequence: TGTGCCAGCAGTTGTGACAGGGGAGAGACCCAGTACTTC. It specifies CASSCDRGETQYF. The genes are TRBV27 and TRBJ2-5, with TRBD1 matching over 8 bases. The length of the CDR3 is 13 residues. Trimming removed 4 bases from V and 4 bases from J; junction bases left unmatched: 2. Germline CDR1 reads MNHEY; CDR2 reads SMNVEV (reference sequence).

V and J are TRBV29-1 and TRBJ2-7; D remains ambiguous. The DNA end lines up better with TRBJ2-1; the J call may be wrong. This CDR3 has 12 residues. Per germline, CDR1 SQVTM and CDR2 ANQGSEA. The CDR3 region is CSVENRYTEQFF. The CDR3, as DNA: TGCAGCGTTGAGAATCGGTATACTGAGCAGTTCTTC.

The V call is TRBV19, the J call TRBJ2-1, with 9 bases aligning to TRBD2. There are 15 residues in the CDR3. Germline values: CDR1 LNHDA, CDR2 SQIVND (reference sequence). The V and J ends lost 3 bases and 5 bases, in that order; junction bases with no gene match: 5. CDR3 nucleotide sequence: TGTGCCAGTAGTATTCAAGCGGGGGGTAACAATGAGCAGTTCTTC. Its protein product is CASSIQAGGNNEQFF.

The J gene is TRBJ1-6, the V gene TRBV6-1; D gene ambiguous. The CDR3 has 15 residues. CDR1 is MNHNS, CDR2 SASEGT, per germline. The germline V and J ends were trimmed by 3 bases and 8 bases, with 14 bases remaining between them. Written as DNA, the CDR3 is TGTGCCAGCAGTGACCCGAATGACTTCGATTCACCCCTCCACTTT. Amino acids: CASSDPNDFDSPLHF.

The chain links TRBV15 to TRBJ1-6, with D uncertain. The germline gives CDR1 LNHNV, CDR2 YYDKDF (reference sequence). This CDR3 comprises 16 residues. V was cut by 5 bases and J by 8 bases, with 19 bases left in between. The CDR3 region is CATSGPGSEGDSPLHF. The CDR3 DNA reads TGTGCCACCAGCGGCCCTGGATCCGAGGGTGATTCACCCCTCCACTTT.

This rearrangement joins TRBV6-1 to TRBJ1-6; no definite D call. CDR1 MNHNS and CDR2 SASEGT come from the germline V gene. The CDR3 runs to 17 residues. V was trimmed by 3 bases and J by 6 bases, leaving 18 bases between them. The DNA for the CDR3 is TGTGCCAGCAGTGAGTTACGCGGAGGCCAATCTAATTCACCCCTCCACTTT. Protein product: CASSELRGGQSNSPLHF.

The J gene is TRBJ2-3, the V gene TRBV27; D ambiguous. CDR1 MNHEY and CDR2 SMNVEV come from the germline V gene (reference sequence). This CDR3 comprises 14 residues. The V end lost 3 bases, the J end lost 6 bases, and 13 bases lay between the germline ends. As DNA, the CDR3 is TGTGCCAGCAGTTTTGGCCCCCCGGCGGATACGCAGTATTTT. Amino acid sequence: CASSFGPPADTQYF.

The gene calls are TRBV6-5 and TRBJ2-1; the D is unclear. CDR3 length: 13 amino acids. Germline V gives CDR1 MNHEY, CDR2 SVGAGI. Trimming took off 2 bases at V and 8 bases at J, with 10 bases between the two ends. In nucleotides, the CDR3 is TGTGCCAGCAGTTACGCCCTAAGGGATGAGCAGTTCTTC. Translating it yields CASSYALRDEQFF.

The J gene is TRBJ1-4, the V gene TRBV11-2; D unclear. Per germline, CDR1 SGHAT and CDR2 FQNNGV. V lost 2 bases to trimming and J lost 2 bases, with 6 bases between them. There are 14 residues in the CDR3. Written as DNA, the CDR3 is TGTGCCAGCAGCTTAATTTCGACTAATGAAAAACTGTTTTTT. Translated: CASSLISTNEKLFF.

This clonotype has only a few counts. The chain carries TRBV20-1 and TRBJ2-7; 8 bases fit TRBD2. J lost 10 bases, V lost 0 bases, and 11 bases had no gene match. The CDR3 runs to 14 residues. Germline CDR1 and CDR2: DFQATT and SNEGSKA (reference sequence). CDR3 protein: CSARDRAGASIQYF. DNA of the CDR3: TGCAGTGCTAGAGATAGAGCGGGGGCCTCTATACAGTACTTC.

In DNA form, the CDR3 reads TGCAGTGCTAGAGACACCGGGACAGGTGATTCACCCCTCCACTTT. Protein sequence: CSARDTGTGDSPLHF. The gene calls are TRBV20-1 and TRBJ1-6; TRBD1 matches at 8 bases. The junction had 6 bases not matched to a gene; V was cut back by 0 bases and J by 8 bases. Germline V gene data show CDR1 as DFQATT and CDR2 as SNEGSKA (reference sequence). This CDR3 region has 15 residues.

The V gene is TRBV4-3, the J gene TRBJ1-2, with TRBD1 identical over 9 bases. V lost 1 base to trimming and J lost 12 bases; unmatched junction nucleotides: 12. The CDR3 covers 15 residues. Germline V lookup: CDR1 LGHNA, CDR2 YSLEER. The CDR3 sequence is CASSQGDRGAMANTF. DNA for the CDR3: TGCGCCAGCAGCCAAGGCGACAGGGGGGCGATGGCTAACACCTTC.

This clonotype was seen a handful of times. The gene calls are TRBV24-1 and TRBJ2-1, with D possibly TRBD2 on 7 matching bases. V dropped 9 bases and J dropped 7 bases, with 21 bases sitting between them. The CDR3 covers 15 residues. Germline V gene lookup returns CDR1 KGHDR and CDR2 SFDVKD. The CDR3 DNA sequence: TGTGCCACCCAACGAAAGGGGGGGGACTTAAATGAGCAGTTCTTC. Encoded protein: CATQRKGGDLNEQFF.

This clonotype came up a few times. V usage is TRBV7-9 and J usage is TRBJ1-2; weak D call: TRBD1 (6 bases). Trimming left V 1 base short and J 4 bases short, with 7 bases between. The CDR3 spans 13 residues. The germline CDR1 and CDR2 sequences are SEHNR and FQNEAQ (reference sequence). CDR3 loop: CASSLVGAYGYTF. CDR3 nucleotide sequence: TGTGCCAGCAGCTTAGTGGGGGCCTATGGCTACACCTTC.